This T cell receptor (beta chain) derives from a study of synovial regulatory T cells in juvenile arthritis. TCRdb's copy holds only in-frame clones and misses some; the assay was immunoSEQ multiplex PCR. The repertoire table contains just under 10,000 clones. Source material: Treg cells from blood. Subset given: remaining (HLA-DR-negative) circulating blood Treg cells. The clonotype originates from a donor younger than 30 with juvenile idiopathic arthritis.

Here the CDR3 reads CASSLRAVSWDSSTDTQYF. The chain uses TRBV4-1 and TRBJ2-3; the D call from TCRdb, TRBD2, cannot be confirmed without DNA. The CDR3 contains 19 residues. This entry has no DNA. The germline gives CDR1 MGHRA, CDR2 YSYEKL.